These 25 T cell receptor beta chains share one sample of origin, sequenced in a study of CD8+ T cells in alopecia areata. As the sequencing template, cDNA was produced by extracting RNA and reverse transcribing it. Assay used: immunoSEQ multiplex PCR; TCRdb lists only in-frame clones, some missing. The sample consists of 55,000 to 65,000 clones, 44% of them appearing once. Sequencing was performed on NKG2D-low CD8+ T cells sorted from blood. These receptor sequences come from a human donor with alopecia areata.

The CDR3 here is CASNFGLENTEAFF. The CDR3 DNA follows: TGTGCCAGCAACTTTGGACTAGAGAACACTGAAGCTTTCTTT. The genes are TRBV7-9 and TRBJ1-1; D not certain. Germline loops: CDR1 SEHNR, CDR2 FQNEAQ (reference sequence). The V end was cut by 7 bases, the J end by 1 base, with 13 bases between. The CDR3 is made up of 14 amino acids.

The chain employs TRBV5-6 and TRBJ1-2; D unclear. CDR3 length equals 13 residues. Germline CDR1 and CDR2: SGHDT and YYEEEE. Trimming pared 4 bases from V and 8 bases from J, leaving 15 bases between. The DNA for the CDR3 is TGTGCCAGCAGCCCGGGGTCCGACCTGGGCTACACCTTC. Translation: CASSPGSDLGYTF.

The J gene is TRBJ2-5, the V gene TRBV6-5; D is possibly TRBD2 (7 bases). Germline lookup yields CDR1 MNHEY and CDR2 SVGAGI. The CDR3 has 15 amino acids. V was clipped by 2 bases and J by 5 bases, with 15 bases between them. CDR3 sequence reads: CASSYKAGARETQYF. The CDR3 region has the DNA TGTGCCAGCAGTTACAAGGCGGGGGCGAGGGAGACCCAGTACTTC.

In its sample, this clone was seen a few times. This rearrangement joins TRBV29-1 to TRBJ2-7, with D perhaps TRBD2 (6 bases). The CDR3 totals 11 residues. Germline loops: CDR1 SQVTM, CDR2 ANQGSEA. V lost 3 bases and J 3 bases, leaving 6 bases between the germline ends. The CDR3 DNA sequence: TGCAGCGTTGATAGCGGCTACGAGCAGTACTTC. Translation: CSVDSGYEQYF.

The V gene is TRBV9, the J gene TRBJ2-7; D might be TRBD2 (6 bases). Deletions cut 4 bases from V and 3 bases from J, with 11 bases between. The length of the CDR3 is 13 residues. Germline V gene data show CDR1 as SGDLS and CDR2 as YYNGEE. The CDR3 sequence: CASSSAGFYEQYF. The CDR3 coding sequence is TGTGCCAGCAGCTCAGCGGGTTTCTACGAGCAGTACTTC.

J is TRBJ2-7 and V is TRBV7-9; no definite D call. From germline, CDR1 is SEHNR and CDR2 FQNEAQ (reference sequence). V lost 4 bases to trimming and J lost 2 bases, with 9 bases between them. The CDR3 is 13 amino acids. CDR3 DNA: TGTGCCAGCAGCTCCCGCGGCACCTACGAGCAGTACTTC. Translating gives CASSSRGTYEQYF.

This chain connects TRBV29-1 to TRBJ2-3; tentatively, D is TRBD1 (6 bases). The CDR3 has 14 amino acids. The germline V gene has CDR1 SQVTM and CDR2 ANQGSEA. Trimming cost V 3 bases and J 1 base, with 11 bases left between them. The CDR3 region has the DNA TGCAGCGTTGACAGGGGAACGGGCACAGATACGCAGTATTTT. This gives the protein CSVDRGTGTDTQYF.

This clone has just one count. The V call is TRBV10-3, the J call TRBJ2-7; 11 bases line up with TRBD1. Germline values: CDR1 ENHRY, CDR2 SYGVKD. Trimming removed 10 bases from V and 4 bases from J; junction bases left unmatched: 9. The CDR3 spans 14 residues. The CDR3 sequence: CATNLGTGGYEQYF. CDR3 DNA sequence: TGTGCCACTAATCTAGGGACAGGGGGATACGAGCAGTACTTC.

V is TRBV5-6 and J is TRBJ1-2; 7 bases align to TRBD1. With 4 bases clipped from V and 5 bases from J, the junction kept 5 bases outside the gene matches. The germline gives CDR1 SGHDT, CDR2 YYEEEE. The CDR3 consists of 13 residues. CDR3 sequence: CASSQTGRYGYTF. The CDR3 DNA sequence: TGTGCCAGCAGCCAGACAGGGCGATATGGCTACACCTTC.

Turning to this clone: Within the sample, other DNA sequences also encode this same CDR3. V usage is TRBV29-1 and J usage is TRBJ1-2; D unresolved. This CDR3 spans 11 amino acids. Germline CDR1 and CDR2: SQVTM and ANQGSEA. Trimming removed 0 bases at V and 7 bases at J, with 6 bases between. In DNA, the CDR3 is TGCAGCGTTGAAGAGAGGGTTGGCTACACCTTC. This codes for CSVEERVGYTF.

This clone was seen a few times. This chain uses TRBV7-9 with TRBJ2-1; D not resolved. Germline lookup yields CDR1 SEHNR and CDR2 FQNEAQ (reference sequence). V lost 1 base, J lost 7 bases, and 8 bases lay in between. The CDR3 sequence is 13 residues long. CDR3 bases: TGTGCCAGCAGCTTAGGACGAGCGAATGAGCAGTTCTTC. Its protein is CASSLGRANEQFF.

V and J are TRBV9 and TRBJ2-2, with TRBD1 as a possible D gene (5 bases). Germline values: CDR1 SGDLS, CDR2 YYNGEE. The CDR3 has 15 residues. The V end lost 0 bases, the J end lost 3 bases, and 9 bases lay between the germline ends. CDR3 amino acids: CASSVEGSYTGELFF. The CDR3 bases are TGTGCCAGCAGCGTAGAGGGGTCCTACACCGGGGAGCTGTTTTTT.

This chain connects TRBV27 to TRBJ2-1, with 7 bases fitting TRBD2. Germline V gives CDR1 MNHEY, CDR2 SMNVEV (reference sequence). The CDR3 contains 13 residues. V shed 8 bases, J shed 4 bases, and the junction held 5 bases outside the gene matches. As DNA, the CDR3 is TGTGCCAGCGGATGGACTAGGTACAATGAGCAGTTCTTC. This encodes CASGWTRYNEQFF.

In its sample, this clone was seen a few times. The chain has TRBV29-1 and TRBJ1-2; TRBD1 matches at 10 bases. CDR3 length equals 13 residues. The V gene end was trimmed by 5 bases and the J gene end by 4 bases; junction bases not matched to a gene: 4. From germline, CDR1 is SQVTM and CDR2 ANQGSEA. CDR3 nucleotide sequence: TGCAGCGTTCTGACAGGGGGCGGCTATGGCTACACCTTC. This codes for CSVLTGGGYGYTF.

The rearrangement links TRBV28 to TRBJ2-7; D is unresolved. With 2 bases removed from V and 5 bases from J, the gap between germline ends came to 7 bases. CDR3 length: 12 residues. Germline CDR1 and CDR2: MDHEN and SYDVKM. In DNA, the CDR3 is TGTGCCAGCAGTTTAGTAGTAAACGAGCAGTACTTC. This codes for CASSLVVNEQYF.

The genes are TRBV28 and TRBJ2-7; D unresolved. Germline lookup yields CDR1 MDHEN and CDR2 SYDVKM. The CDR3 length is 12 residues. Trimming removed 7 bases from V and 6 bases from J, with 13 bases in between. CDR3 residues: CASTALGLEQYF. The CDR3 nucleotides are TGTGCCAGCACCGCTTTAGGCCTCGAGCAGTACTTC. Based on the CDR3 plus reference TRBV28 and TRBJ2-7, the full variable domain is DVKVTQSSRYLVKRTGEKVFLECVQDMDHENMFWYRQDPGLGLRLIYFSYDVKMKEKGDIPEGYSVSREKKERFSLILESASTNQTSMYLCASTALGLEQYFGPGTRLTVT.

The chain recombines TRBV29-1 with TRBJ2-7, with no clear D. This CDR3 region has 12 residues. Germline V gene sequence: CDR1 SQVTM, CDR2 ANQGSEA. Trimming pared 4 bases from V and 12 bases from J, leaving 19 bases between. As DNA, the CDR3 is TGCAGCGTTGTCACGGACCGCCAAATTAGGTACTTC. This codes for CSVVTDRQIRYF.

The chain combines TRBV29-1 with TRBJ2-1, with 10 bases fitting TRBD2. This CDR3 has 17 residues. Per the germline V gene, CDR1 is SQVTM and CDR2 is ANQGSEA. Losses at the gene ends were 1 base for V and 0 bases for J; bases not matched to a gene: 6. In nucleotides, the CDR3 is TGCAGCGTTGAAGGGCTAGCGGGAGTCAGCTCCTACAATGAGCAGTTCTTC. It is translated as CSVEGLAGVSSYNEQFF.

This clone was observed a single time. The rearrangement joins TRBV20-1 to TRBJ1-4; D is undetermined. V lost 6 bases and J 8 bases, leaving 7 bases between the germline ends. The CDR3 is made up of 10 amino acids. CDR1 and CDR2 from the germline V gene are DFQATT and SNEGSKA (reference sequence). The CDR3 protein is CSAGEEKLFF. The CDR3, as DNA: TGCAGTGCAGGCGAGGAAAAACTGTTTTTT.

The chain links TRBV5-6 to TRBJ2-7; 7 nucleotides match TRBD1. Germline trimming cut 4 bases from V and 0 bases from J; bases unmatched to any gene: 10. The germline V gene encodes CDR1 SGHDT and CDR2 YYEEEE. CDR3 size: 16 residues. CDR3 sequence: CASSTRPGTDSYEQYF. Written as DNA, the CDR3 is TGTGCCAGCAGCACCCGGCCAGGGACAGACTCCTACGAGCAGTACTTC.

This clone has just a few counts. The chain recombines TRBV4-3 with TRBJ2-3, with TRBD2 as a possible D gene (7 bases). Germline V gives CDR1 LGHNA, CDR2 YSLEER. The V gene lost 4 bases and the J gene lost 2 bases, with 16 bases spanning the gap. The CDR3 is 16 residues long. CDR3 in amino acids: CASSPTGREITDTQYF. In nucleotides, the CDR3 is TGCGCCAGCAGCCCTACAGGGCGGGAGATCACAGATACGCAGTATTTT.

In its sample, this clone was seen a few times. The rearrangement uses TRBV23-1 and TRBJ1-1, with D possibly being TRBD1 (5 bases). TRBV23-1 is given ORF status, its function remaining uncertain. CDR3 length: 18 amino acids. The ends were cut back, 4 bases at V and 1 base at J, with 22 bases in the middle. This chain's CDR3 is CASSPGRKGESTNTEAFF. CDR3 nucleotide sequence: TGCGCCAGCAGTCCGGGACGGAAGGGTGAGAGTACGAACACTGAAGCTTTCTTT.

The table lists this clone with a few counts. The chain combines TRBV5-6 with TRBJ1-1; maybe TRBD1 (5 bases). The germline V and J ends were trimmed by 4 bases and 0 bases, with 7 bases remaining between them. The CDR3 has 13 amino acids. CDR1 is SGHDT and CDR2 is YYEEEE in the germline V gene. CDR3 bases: TGTGCCAGCAGCGCGACAGTGAACACTGAAGCTTTCTTT. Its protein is CASSATVNTEAFF.

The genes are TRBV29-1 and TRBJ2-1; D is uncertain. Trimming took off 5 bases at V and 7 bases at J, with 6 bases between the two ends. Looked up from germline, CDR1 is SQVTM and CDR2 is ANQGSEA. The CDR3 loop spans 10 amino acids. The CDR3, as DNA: TGCAGCGTTAGCTGGAATGAGCAGTTCTTC. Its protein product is CSVSWNEQFF.

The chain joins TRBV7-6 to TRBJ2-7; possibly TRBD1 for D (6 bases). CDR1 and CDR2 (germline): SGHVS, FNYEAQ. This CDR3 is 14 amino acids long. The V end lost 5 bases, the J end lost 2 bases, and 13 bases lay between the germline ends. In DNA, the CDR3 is TGTGCCAGCAGCCCCTCGGGACAACCCTACGAGCAGTACTTC. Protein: CASSPSGQPYEQYF.